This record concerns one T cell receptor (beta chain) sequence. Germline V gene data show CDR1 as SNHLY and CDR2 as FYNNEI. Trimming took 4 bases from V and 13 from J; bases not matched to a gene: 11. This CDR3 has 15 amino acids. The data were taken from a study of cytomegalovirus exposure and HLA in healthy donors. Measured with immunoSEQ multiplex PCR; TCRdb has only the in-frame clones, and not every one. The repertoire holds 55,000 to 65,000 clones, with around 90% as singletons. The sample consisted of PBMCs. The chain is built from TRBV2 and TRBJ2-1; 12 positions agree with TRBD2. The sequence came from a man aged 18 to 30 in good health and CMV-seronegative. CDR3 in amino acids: CASSASKTSGSKQFF. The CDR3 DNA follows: TGTGCCAGCAGTGCGTCCAAGACTAGCGGGAGTAAACAGTTCTTC.